This TCR beta chain was observed in a study of cytomegalovirus exposure and HLA in healthy donors. V lost 0 bases to trimming and J lost 3 bases, with 4 bases between them. From germline, CDR1 is SGHKS and CDR2 YYEKEE (reference sequence). The CDR3 runs to 12 residues. This clone was recorded a few times. Its antigen is undetermined. A multiplex PCR was run with 60 Vbeta primers and 13 Jbeta primers. This table comes from immunoSEQ multiplex PCR, and its TCRdb copy is limited to in-frame clones, with some not included. Of 50,000 to 70,000 clones in the sample, roughly 60% are singletons; the top ten hold around 3%. Regarding the study as a whole: One variant, a missense change in DCLRE1C, was linked in a later analysis to TCR beta V- and J-gene trimming.

Sequenced: PBMCs. V gene TRBV5-5 combines with J gene TRBJ2-7; no definite D call. This sequence was found in a man aged 30 to 39 in good health and CMV-seronegative. The DNA for the CDR3 is TGTGCCAGCAGCTTGGCCGTCTACGAGCAGTACTTC. As protein: CASSLAVYEQYF. The variable domain in full, with the rest retrieved from reference TRBV5-5 and TRBJ2-7, is DAGVTQSPTHLIKTRGQQVTLRCSPISGHKSVSWYQQVLGQGPQFIFQYYEKEERGRGNFPDRFSARQFPNYSSELNVNALLLGDSALYLCASSLAVYEQYFGPGTRLTVT.